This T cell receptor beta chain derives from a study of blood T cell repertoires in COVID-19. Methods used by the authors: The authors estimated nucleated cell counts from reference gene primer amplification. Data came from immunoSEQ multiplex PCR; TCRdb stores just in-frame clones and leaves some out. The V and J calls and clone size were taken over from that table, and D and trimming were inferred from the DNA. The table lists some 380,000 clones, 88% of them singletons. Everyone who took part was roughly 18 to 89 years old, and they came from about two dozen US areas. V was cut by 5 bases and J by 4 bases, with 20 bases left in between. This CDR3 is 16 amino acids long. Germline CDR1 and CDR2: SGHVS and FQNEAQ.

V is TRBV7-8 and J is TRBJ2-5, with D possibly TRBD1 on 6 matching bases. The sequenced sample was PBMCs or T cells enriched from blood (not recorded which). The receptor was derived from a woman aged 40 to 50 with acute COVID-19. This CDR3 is CASSPPLQGIVETQYF. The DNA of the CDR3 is TGTGCCAGCAGCCCCCCCCTCCAGGGGATCGTAGAGACCCAGTACTTC.